What follows describes a single TCR beta chain. The sample is drawn from a study of blood T cell repertoires in COVID-19. Study as a whole: From T cells, B-cell-depleted T cells, or PBMCs came the material, which was cDNA or gDNA.

Germline lookup yields CDR1 SGHRS and CDR2 YFSETQ. V was clipped by 6 bases and J by 2 bases, with 12 bases between them. This CDR3 has 14 residues. Original processing methods: Amplifying reference gene primers gave estimates of nucleated cell counts. Produced via immunoSEQ multiplex PCR; TCRdb's table is partial and in-frame only. From that table come the V and J calls and clone size; the DNA was used to work out D and trimming. The table shows some 180,000 clones, with approximately 78% occurring only once. Sequenced input: peripheral blood. V usage is TRBV5-1 and J usage is TRBJ1-3; D remains ambiguous. The TCR originated in a woman older than 75 with active or convalescent COVID-19. CDR3 nucleotide sequence: TGCGCCAGCATGGTCGGGGAAACTGGAAACACCATATATTTT. Protein sequence: CASMVGETGNTIYF. Supplemented by reference TRBV5-1 and TRBJ1-3, the full variable domain reads KAGVTQTPRYLIKTRGQQVTLSCSPISGHRSVSWYQQTPGQGLQFLFEYFSETQRNKGNFPGRFSGRQFSNSRSEMNVSTLELGDSALYLCASMVGETGNTIYFGEGSWLTVV.